Shown below are 5 T cell receptor beta chains from a single sample sequenced in a study of patients and donors after allogeneic stem cell transplantation. Via MiXCR, TCRdb re-called the RT-PCR reads, giving one row per CDR3 protein. In the table there are about 200,000 distinct CDR3 sequences, around 40% of which are singletons. The sample comprised blood, either unsorted or a sorted T cell fraction (not recorded which). These receptors came from a human donor who was either an allogeneic HSCT recipient or a stem cell or donor lymphocyte infusion donor (not recorded which). It is not recorded whose cells these are; they may come from a transplant donor.

This clonotype was recorded only once. The chain couples TRBV28 to TRBJ1-2; D perhaps matches TRBD1 (6 bases). V lost 10 bases to trimming and J lost 4 bases, with 16 bases between them. The CDR3 runs to 13 residues. Germline values: CDR1 MDHEN, CDR2 SYDVKM. Here the CDR3 DNA reads TGTGCCATCCGAACCGGGGGCGCCTATGGCTACACCTTC. Protein: CAIRTGGAYGYTF.

The gene calls are TRBV6-6 and TRBJ1-5; weak D call: TRBD1 (5 bases). Germline lookup yields CDR1 MNHNY and CDR2 SVGAGI (reference sequence). V was cut by 8 bases and J by 5 bases, with 13 bases left in between. This CDR3 comprises 13 residues. The CDR3 protein is CASGGREHQPQHF. The CDR3 DNA reads as TGTGCCAGCGGGGGAAGGGAACATCAGCCCCAGCATTTT.

V and J are TRBV5-1 and TRBJ1-4, with D tentatively TRBD1 (6 bases). The V end was cut by 3 bases, the J end by 5 bases, with 14 bases between. There are 15 residues in the CDR3. Germline CDR1 and CDR2: SGHRS and YFSETQ. As DNA, the CDR3 is TGCGCCAGCAGCTGGAACAGGGCCGCCAATGAAAAACTGTTTTTT. Its protein product is CASSWNRAANEKLFF.

V is TRBV20-1 and J is TRBJ1-5, with TRBD1 matching over 8 bases. Per the germline V gene, CDR1 is DFQATT and CDR2 is SNEGSKA (reference sequence). The CDR3 consists of 14 residues. V lost 6 bases and J lost 1; bases outside the gene matches: 5. CDR3 sequence reads: CSARTGTSNQPQHF. CDR3 DNA sequence: TGCAGTGCAAGGACAGGGACGAGCAATCAGCCCCAGCATTTT.

The genes are TRBV7-8 and TRBJ2-5; TRBD2 matches at 9 bases. J lost 5 bases, V lost 8 bases, and 12 bases had no gene match. Germline V gene sequence: CDR1 SGHVS, CDR2 FQNEAQ. There are 15 residues in the CDR3. CDR3 sequence reads: CASGLLAGAWETQYF. DNA for the CDR3: TGTGCCAGCGGACTTTTAGCGGGGGCTTGGGAGACCCAGTACTTC.